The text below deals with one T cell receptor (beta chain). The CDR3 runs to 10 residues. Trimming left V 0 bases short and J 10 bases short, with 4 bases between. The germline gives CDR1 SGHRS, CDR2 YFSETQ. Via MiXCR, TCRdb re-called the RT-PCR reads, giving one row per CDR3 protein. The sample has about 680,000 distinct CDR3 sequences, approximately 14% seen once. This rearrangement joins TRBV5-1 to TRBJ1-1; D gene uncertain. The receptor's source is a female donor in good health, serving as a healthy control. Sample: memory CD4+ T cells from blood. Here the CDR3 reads CASSLDGAFF. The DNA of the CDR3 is TGCGCCAGCAGCTTGGATGGAGCTTTCTTT.